This T cell receptor (beta chain) was sequenced in a study of blood T cell repertoires in COVID-19 (dated by TCRdb to about 2020). Context from the whole study: The collaborator samples originated in the United States, Italy and Spain and spanned the acute and convalescent phases of COVID-19. The material from the prospective study consisted of cDNA or gDNA derived from T cells, B-cell-depleted T cells, or PBMCs. Deeply sampled blood TCRbeta repertoires from subjects exposed to, actively infected with, or recovered from COVID-19 were included in the dataset. The repertoires were released in a freely available public database intended as a resource for research on the immune response to SARS-CoV-2. The samples were drawn from two sources: the first 160 participants of the ongoing ImmuneRACE study, and fewer than 1,500 subjects contributed by 6 global collaborators. Nearly every sample came with metadata listing a de-identified subject ID, COVID-19 status, age in years and sex. Where available, HLA class I and class II types were obtained from metadata supplied by the sample provider rather than from assay-based typing.

Results the study describes overall, beyond this receptor: The quantity of clinical and demographic metadata differed by source and by participant and was supplied without curation.

Whole blood was collected in K2EDTA tubes by collaborating institutions according to the institutions' own protocols. For TCRbeta analysis, collaborator samples were shipped as frozen whole blood, as isolated PBMCs, or as DNA extracted from either sample type. TCRbeta CDR3 regions were amplified from genomic DNA using the immunoSEQ Assay, a bias-controlled multiplex PCR. The study's own analysis went as follows. The number of nucleated cells in each sample was estimated by amplification of reference gene primers within the assay. Sequence reads were collapsed and filtered to measure the absolute abundance of every unique TCRbeta CDR3 rearrangement. Productive Simpson clonality was computed per sample as the square root of Simpson's diversity index over productive rearrangements. Held by TCRdb, this immuneACCESS table contains in-frame sequences only and omits some clones. Under half of the omission traces to an unresolved V gene where checked; the cause of the rest is unknown. V, J and clone size are those of that table, while D and trimming were read from the DNA. Recorded for this sample are about 300,000 clones; 85% to 90% of them occurred a single time. The ten largest clonotypes hold more than 10% of the sample.

Per the germline V gene, MDHEN is the CDR1 and SYDVKM is the CDR2. Its CDR3 holds 14 amino acids, cysteine through phenylalanine. The sequence is cut down to CDR3 DNA, 42 bases in frame from base 1. Trimmed from V: 6 bases; trimmed from J: 8 bases; junction bases lacking a gene match: 9. In its sample, this clone was seen a few times. Its antigen specificity is not known. No qualities accompany the bases; no much larger clone lies one base away. The origin of this receptor is a human donor in a cohort sampled during active COVID-19. Recombination linked TRBV28 to TRBJ2-1; 8 central bases correspond to TRBD2. The specimen sequenced was peripheral blood. The DNA reads TGTGCCAGCAGGAAATCGGGAGGGCCTTATGAGCAGTTCTTC. Translated, this is CASRKSGGPYEQFF.